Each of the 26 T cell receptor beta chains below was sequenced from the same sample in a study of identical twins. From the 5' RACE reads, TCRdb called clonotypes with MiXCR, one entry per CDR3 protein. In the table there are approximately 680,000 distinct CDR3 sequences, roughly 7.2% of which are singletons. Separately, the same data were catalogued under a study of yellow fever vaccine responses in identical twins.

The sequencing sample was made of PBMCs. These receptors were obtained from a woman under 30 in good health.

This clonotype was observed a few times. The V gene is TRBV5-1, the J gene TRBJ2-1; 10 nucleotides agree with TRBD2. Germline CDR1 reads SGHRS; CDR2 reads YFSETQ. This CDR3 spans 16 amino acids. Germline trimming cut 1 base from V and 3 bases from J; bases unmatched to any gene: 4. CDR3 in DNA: TGCGCCAGCAGCTTGAAGCGGGGGGGCCTCTACAATGAGCAGTTCTTC. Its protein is CASSLKRGGLYNEQFF.

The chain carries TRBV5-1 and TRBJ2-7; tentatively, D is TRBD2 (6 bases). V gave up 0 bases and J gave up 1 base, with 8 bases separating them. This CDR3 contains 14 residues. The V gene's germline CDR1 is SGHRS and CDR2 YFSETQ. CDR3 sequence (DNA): TGCGCCAGCAGCTTGGAACTAGCTTCCTACGAGCAGTACTTC. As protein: CASSLELASYEQYF.

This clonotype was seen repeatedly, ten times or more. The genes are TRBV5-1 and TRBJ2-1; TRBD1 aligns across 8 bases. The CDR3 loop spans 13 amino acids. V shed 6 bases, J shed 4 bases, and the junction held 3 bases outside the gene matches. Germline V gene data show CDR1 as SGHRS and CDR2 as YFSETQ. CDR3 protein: CASNRDRYNEQFF. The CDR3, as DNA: TGCGCCAGCAACCGGGACAGGTACAATGAGCAGTTCTTC.

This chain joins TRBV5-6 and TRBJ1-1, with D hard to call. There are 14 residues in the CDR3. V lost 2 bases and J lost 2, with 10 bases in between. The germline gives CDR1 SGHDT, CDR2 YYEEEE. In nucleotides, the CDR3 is TGTGCCAGCAGCTTCCCGTCCTTAAACACTGAAGCTTTCTTT. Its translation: CASSFPSLNTEAFF.

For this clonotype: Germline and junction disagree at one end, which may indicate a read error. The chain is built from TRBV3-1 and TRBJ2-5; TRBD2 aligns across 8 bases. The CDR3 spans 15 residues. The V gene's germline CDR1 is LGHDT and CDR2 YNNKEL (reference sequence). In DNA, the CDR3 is TGTGCCAGCACCCAATTAGCGGGGAAACAAGAGACCCAGTACTTC. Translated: CASTQLAGKQETQYF.

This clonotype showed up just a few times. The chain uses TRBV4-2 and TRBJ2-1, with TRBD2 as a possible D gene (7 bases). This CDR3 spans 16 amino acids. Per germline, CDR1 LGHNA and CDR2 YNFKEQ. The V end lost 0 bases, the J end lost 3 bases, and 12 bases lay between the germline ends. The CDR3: CASSQEGGGRYNEQFF. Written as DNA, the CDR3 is TGTGCCAGCAGCCAAGAAGGGGGGGGTCGCTACAATGAGCAGTTCTTC.

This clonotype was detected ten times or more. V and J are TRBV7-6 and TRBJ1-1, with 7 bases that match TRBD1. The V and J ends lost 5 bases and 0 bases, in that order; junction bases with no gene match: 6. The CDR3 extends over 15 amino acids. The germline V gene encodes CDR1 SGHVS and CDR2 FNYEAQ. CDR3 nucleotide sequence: TGTGCCAGCAGCCCACGGACAGGATTGAACACTGAAGCTTTCTTT. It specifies CASSPRTGLNTEAFF.

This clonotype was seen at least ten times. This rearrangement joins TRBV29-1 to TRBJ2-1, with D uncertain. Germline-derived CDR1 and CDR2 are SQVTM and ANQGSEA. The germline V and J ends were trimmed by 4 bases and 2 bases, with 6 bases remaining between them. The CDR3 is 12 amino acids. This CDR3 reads CSVVFTYNEQFF. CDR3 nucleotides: TGCAGCGTTGTATTCACCTACAATGAGCAGTTCTTC.

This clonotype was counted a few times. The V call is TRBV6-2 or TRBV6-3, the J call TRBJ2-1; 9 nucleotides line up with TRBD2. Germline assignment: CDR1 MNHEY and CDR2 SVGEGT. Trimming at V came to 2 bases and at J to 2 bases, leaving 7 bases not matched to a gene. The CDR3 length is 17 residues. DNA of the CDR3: TGTGCCAGCAGTTACCGGGCGGGACTAGCTACCTACAATGAGCAGTTCTTC. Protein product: CASSYRAGLATYNEQFF.

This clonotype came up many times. The CDR3 sequence: CASSLGVAGVSNEQFF. The CDR3 coding sequence is TGTGCCAGCAGCTTAGGGGTAGCGGGAGTCAGCAATGAGCAGTTCTTC. The V call is TRBV7-6, the J call TRBJ2-1; 9 positions match TRBD2. The CDR3 has 16 residues. Germline lookup yields CDR1 SGHVS and CDR2 FNYEAQ. The V gene end was trimmed by 1 base and the J gene end by 6 bases; junction bases not matched to a gene: 7.

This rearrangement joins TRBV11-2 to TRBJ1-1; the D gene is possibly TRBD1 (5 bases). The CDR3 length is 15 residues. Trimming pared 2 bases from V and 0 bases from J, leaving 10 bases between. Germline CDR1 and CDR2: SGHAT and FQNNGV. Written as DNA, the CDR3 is TGTGCCAGCAGCTTAAACATAGGGGTGAACACTGAAGCTTTCTTT. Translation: CASSLNIGVNTEAFF. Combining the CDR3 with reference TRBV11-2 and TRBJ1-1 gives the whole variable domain EAGVAQSPRYKIIEKRQSVAFWCNPISGHATLYWYQQILGQGPKLLIQFQNNGVVDDSQLPKDRFSAERLKGVDSTLKIQPAKLEDSAVYLCASSLNIGVNTEAFFGQGTRLTVV.

This CDR3 is CASSLSQDTQYF. CDR3 in DNA: TGCGCCAGCAGCTTATCACAAGATACGCAGTATTTT. The gene calls are TRBV5-1 and TRBJ2-3; D not resolved. The V gene lost 2 bases and the J gene lost 5 bases, with 6 bases spanning the gap. Germline V gives CDR1 SGHRS, CDR2 YFSETQ. The CDR3 runs to 12 residues. The full variable domain, its missing parts supplied by reference TRBV5-1 and TRBJ2-3, is KAGVTQTPRYLIKTRGQQVTLSCSPISGHRSVSWYQQTPGQGLQFLFEYFSETQRNKGNFPGRFSGRQFSNSRSEMNVSTLELGDSALYLCASSLSQDTQYFGPGTRLTVL.

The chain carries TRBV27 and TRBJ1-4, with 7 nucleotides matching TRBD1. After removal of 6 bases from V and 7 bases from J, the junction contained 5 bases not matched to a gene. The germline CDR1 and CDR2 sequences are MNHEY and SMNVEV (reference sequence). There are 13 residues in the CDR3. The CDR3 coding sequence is TGTGCCAGCAGGAACGACAGGGTTGAAAAACTGTTTTTT. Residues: CASRNDRVEKLFF.

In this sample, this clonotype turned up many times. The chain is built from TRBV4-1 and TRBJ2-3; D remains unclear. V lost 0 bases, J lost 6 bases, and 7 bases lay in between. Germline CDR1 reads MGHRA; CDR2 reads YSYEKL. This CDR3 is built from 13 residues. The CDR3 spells CASSQDAVDTQYF. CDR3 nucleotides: TGCGCCAGCAGCCAAGATGCAGTGGATACGCAGTATTTT.

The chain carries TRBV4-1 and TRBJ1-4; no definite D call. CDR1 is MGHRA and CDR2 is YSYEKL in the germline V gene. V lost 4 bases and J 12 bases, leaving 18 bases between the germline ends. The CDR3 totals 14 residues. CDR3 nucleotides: TGCGCCAGCAGCCCCCAGTGGGGAGGCATAGAACTGTTTTTT. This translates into CASSPQWGGIELFF.

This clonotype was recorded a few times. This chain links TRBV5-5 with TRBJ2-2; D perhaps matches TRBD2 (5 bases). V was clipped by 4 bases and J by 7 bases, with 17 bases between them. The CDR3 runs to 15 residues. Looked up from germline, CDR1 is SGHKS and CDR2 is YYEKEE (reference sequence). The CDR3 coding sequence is TGTGCCAGCAGCGCAAGCCTGCCCCGGGGCGGGGAGCTGTTTTTT. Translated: CASSASLPRGGELFF.

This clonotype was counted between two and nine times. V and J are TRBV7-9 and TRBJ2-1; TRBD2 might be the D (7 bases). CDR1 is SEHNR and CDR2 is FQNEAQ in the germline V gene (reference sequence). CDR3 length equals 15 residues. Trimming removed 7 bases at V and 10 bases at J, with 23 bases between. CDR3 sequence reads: CASKKKGDYPEEQFF. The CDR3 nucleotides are TGTGCCAGCAAGAAAAAGGGGGACTACCCCGAGGAGCAGTTCTTC.

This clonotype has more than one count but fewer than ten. CDR3 protein: CSARDPHAGANEKLFF. CDR3 bases: TGCAGTGCTAGAGATCCTCACGCGGGGGCTAATGAAAAACTGTTTTTT. The chain has TRBV20-1 and TRBJ1-4; D possibly corresponds to TRBD1 (5 bases). CDR1 is DFQATT, CDR2 SNEGSKA, per germline (reference sequence). Trimming stripped 0 bases from V and 3 bases from J, with 14 bases between. This CDR3 is 16 amino acids long.

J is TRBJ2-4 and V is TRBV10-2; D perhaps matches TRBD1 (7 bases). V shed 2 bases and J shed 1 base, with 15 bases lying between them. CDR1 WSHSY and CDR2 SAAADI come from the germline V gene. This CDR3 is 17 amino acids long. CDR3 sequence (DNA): TGCGCCAGCAGTGAGGCAGGGGGGCCCTCGGCCAAAAACATTCAGTACTTC. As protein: CASSEAGGPSAKNIQYF.

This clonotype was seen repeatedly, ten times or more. The CDR3 loop is CSATGLAGEQFF. CDR3 in DNA: TGCAGTGCTACTGGACTAGCGGGAGAGCAGTTCTTC. J is TRBJ2-1 and V is TRBV20-1; 12 bases are shared with TRBD2. V lost 4 bases and J lost 10; bases outside the gene matches: 2. CDR3 size: 12 residues. Germline V gene lookup returns CDR1 DFQATT and CDR2 SNEGSKA (reference sequence).

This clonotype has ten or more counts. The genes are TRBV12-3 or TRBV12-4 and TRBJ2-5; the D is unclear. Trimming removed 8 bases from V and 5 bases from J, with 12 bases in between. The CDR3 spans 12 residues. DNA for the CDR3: TGTGCCAGCGGTCCCACAATCGAGACCCAGTACTTC. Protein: CASGPTIETQYF.

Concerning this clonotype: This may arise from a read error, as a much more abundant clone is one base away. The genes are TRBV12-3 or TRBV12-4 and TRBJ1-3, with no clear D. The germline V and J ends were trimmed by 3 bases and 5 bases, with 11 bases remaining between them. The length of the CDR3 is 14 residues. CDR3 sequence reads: CASSFYQFRNTIYF. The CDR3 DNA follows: TGTGCCAGCAGTTTTTACCAGTTCAGAAACACCATATATTTT.

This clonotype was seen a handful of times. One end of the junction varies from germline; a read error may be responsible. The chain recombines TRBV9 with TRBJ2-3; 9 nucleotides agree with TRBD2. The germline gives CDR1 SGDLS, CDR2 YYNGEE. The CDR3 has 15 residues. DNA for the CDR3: TGTGCCAGCAGTGGATCCGGGACTAGCAAAGATACGCAGTATTTT. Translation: CASSGSGTSKDTQYF.

In DNA, the CDR3 is TGTGCCAGCAGCCTTACGGTTGACAGGGCGGGCGGGGAGCTGTTTTTT. It specifies CASSLTVDRAGGELFF. V and J are TRBV6-1 and TRBJ2-2, with 7 nucleotides matching TRBD1. Trimming removed 6 bases from V and 7 bases from J; junction bases left unmatched: 14. The germline V gene encodes CDR1 MNHNS and CDR2 SASEGT. The CDR3 runs 16 residues.

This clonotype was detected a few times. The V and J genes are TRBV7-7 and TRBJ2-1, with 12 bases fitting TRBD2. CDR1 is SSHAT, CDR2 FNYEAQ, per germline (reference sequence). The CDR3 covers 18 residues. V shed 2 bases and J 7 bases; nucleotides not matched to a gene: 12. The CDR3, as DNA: TGTGCCAGCAGCTTAATGCCTAGCGGGGGGGCAGGTGGGAATGAGCAGTTCTTC. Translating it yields CASSLMPSGGAGGNEQFF.

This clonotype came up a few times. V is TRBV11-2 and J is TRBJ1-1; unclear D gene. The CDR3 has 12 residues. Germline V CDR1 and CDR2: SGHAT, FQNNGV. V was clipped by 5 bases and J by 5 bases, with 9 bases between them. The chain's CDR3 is CASSHSRTEAFF. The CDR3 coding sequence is TGTGCCAGCAGCCACAGTAGAACTGAAGCTTTCTTT.